These 11 T cell receptor beta chains share one sample of origin, sequenced in a study of blood T cell repertoires in COVID-19. Some clones are missing from TCRdb's copy, which holds only in-frame ones; the method was immunoSEQ multiplex PCR. The table shows about 180,000 clones, with roughly 86% occurring only once. The sequenced sample consisted of PBMCs or T cells enriched from blood (not recorded which). The receptors originated from a woman in her 30s who had recovered from COVID-19.

The V call is TRBV3-1 (or the pseudogene TRBV3-2), the J call TRBJ2-7; the D is unclear. The CDR3 is 13 amino acids. Trimming took 0 bases from V and 5 from J, leaving 8 bases between them. Germline V gives CDR1 LGHDT, CDR2 YNNKEL (reference sequence). CDR3 nucleotides: TGTGCCAGCAGCCAAGAAATTGGGCACGAGCAGTACTTC. Translating it yields CASSQEIGHEQYF.

This clone was found once. The J gene is TRBJ2-7, the V gene TRBV9, with 8 bases aligning to TRBD1. This CDR3 region has 16 residues. Germline values: CDR1 SGDLS, CDR2 YYNGEE. V shed 0 bases and J 0 bases; nucleotides not matched to a gene: 5. The CDR3 spells CASSVGTGMSSYEQYF. CDR3 bases: TGTGCCAGCAGCGTAGGGACAGGGATGAGCTCCTACGAGCAGTACTTC.

The DNA of the CDR3 is TGTGCCAGCAGCCAAGATCGGGACAGGGGGTTCTACGAGCAGTACTTC. Protein product: CASSQDRDRGFYEQYF. The chain links TRBV14 to TRBJ2-7, with 11 bases matching TRBD1. Losses at the gene ends were 0 bases for V and 3 bases for J; bases not matched to a gene: 4. The CDR3 has 16 residues. From germline, CDR1 is SGHDN and CDR2 FVKESK. Together with reference TRBV14 and TRBJ2-7, the CDR3 gives the full variable domain: EAGVTQFPSHSVIEKGQTVTLRCDPISGHDNLYWYRRVMGKEIKFLLHFVKESKQDESGMPNNRFLAERTGGTYSTLKVQPAELEDSGVYFCASSQDRDRGFYEQYFGPGTRLTVT.

CDR3 region: CATRSERGYEQYF. CDR3 bases: TGTGCCACCCGATCCGAACGGGGCTACGAGCAGTACTTC. The chain recombines TRBV6-5 with TRBJ2-7; D perhaps matches TRBD2 (5 bases). Germline V gene sequence: CDR1 MNHEY, CDR2 SVGAGI. The CDR3 loop spans 13 amino acids. Trimming pared 10 bases from V and 3 bases from J, leaving 16 bases between.

DNA of the CDR3: TGTGCCAGCAGCTTTGATGGGCCTGGGGAGCTGTTTTTT. It encodes CASSFDGPGELFF. The chain couples TRBV13 to TRBJ2-2; D remains unclear. The V end lost 3 bases, the J end lost 8 bases, and 10 bases lay between the germline ends. This CDR3 is 13 amino acids long. Germline V CDR1 and CDR2: PRHDT, FYEKMQ (reference sequence).

This chain links TRBV25-1 with TRBJ2-2, with TRBD1 matching 9 bases. The V gene end was trimmed by 6 bases and the J gene end by 4 bases; junction bases not matched to a gene: 3. The length of the CDR3 is 14 residues. The germline V gene has CDR1 MGHDK and CDR2 SYGVNS. Here the CDR3 reads CASSGTGSTGELFF. Written as DNA, the CDR3 is TGTGCCAGCAGCGGGACAGGGAGCACCGGGGAGCTGTTTTTT.

The chain carries TRBV7-3 and TRBJ2-1, with a tentative D call TRBD2 (6 bases). V was pared by 4 bases and J by 10 bases, with 14 bases between. The CDR3 has 13 amino acids. Germline V gene data show CDR1 as SGHTA and CDR2 as FQGTGA. CDR3 residues: CASSYVASGEQFF. DNA of the CDR3: TGTGCCAGCAGCTACGTAGCCAGCGGGGAGCAGTTCTTC. Looking up the rest from reference TRBV7-3 and TRBJ2-1 gives the full variable domain: GAGVSQTPSNKVTEKGKYVELRCDPISGHTALYWYRQSLGQGPEFLIYFQGTGAADDSGLPNDRFFAVRPEGSVSTLKIQRTERGDSAVYLCASSYVASGEQFFGPGTRLTVL.

The chain links TRBV25-1 to TRBJ1-2; the match to TRBD1 covers 9 bases. This CDR3 region has 14 residues. Trimming removed 1 base from V and 5 bases from J; junction bases left unmatched: 2. Per germline, CDR1 MGHDK and CDR2 SYGVNS. The DNA of the CDR3 is TGTGCCAGCAGTGAATGGGGACAGGGATATGGCTACACCTTC. It specifies CASSEWGQGYGYTF.

The CDR3 DNA follows: TGTGCCAGCGGTCTAACCCGGGAAAAACTGTTTTTT. It codes for CASGLTREKLFF. The V call is TRBV28, the J call TRBJ1-4; D not resolved. This CDR3 spans 12 amino acids. Germline CDR1 reads MDHEN; CDR2 reads SYDVKM. V gave up 8 bases and J gave up 8 bases, with 12 bases separating them.

The V call is TRBV19, the J call TRBJ2-7, with D possibly being TRBD2 (6 bases). The CDR3 spans 13 residues. Trimming removed 11 bases from V and 2 bases from J, with 16 bases in between. Germline V lookup: CDR1 LNHDA, CDR2 SQIVND (reference sequence). The DNA for the CDR3 is TGTGCCGGAGGGGTTCGTGGGACCTACGAGCAGTACTTC. As protein: CAGGVRGTYEQYF.

The V gene is TRBV18, the J gene TRBJ2-1; 8 bases map to TRBD2. Germline assignment: CDR1 KGHSH and CDR2 LQKENI. With V trimmed by 3 bases and J by 6 bases, 7 bases remained unmatched. This CDR3 spans 15 amino acids. CDR3 residues: CASSPNLAGSNEQFF. The CDR3 DNA reads as TGTGCCAGCTCACCCAACTTAGCGGGGTCCAATGAGCAGTTCTTC. Using reference TRBV18 and TRBJ2-1 for the parts outside the CDR3, the full variable domain is NAGVMQNPRHLVRRRGQEARLRCSPMKGHSHVYWYRQLPEEGLKFMVYLQKENIIDESGMPKERFSAEFPKEGPSILRIQQVVRGDSAAYFCASSPNLAGSNEQFFGPGTRLTVL.